This T cell receptor beta chain came from a study of cytomegalovirus exposure and HLA in healthy donors (dated by TCRdb to 2016 to 2017). Some background on the complete study: A later analysis indicated that the 120 validation repertoires were generated on the platform also employed for the roughly 730 repertoires of the first cohort. The study aimed to test whether signatures of past pathogen exposure could be identified by cataloging public T cell receptors. Besides the first cohort of more than 650 subjects, a separate validation cohort made up of 120 different subjects was used. The study combined high-throughput TCR immunosequencing, statistical association of individual TCRs with disease status, and machine learning to predict cytomegalovirus infection status.

Beyond this particular receptor, the publication reports: In the study, roughly 160 TCR beta chains were listed as associated with cytomegalovirus. A later analysis had no HLA typing for the validation cohort, so co-occurrence there was scored across all 110 or so repertoires. The authors suggested that the approach could potentially be generalized to other disease states and immunological phenotypes. Three of the identified cytomegalovirus-associated TCR beta chains were confirmed in vitro to be specific for cytomegalovirus antigens. Most TCR sequences were observed very rarely across donors, whereas some public TCRs were present in many individuals. Cytomegalovirus status was reported to be diagnosed by the classifier with high specificity and sensitivity in both the original and validation cohorts. A later analysis found that TCRs clustered in the first cohort also tended to co-occur in the 120 validation repertoires, with approximately 95% of cluster scores above 0.

Clipping removes 4 bases from V and 5 bases from J, with 2 as the unmatched junction base count. CDR1 and CDR2 are read off the germline V gene as MNHEY and SVGAGI. There are 14 amino acids in the CDR3, from cysteine to phenylalanine inclusive. Only CDR3 DNA remains: 42 bases, in frame from the first base. Separate from the approximately 730-subject first cohort, the validation cohort of about 130 subjects was the group to which the donors belonged. Library prep was done by the immunoSEQ multiplex PCR assay. As for the authors' bioinformatics: A statistical classification framework was developed to diagnose cytomegalovirus status using the catalog of TCR beta chain sequences. TCRdb stores this immuneACCESS table with in-frame sequences only. Part of the clones is absent; in the studies checked, under half of the shortfall reflects unresolved V genes, and no reason is known for the rest. V and J calls and clone size are as listed in that table; D and trimming were resolved from the DNA. This sample gives 300,000 to 400,000 clones in total; nearly 90% of them show up just once. Approximately 0.95% of the sample is held by the ten biggest clonotypes.

To note about this clone: Its antigen remains undetermined. Qualities for individual bases were not recorded, and no much larger clone is one base off.

The sequencing input was PBMCs. The chain joins TRBV6-5 to TRBJ2-5, with 12 central nucleotides matching TRBD2. The origin of this receptor is a man aged 25-40 years in good health and CMV-seronegative. The DNA sequence is as follows: TGTGCCAGCAGTTCTAGCGGGGGGGGCGAGACCCAGTACTTC. Its protein is CASSSSGGGETQYF.